The 10 T cell receptor beta chains reported below all come from one sample, sequenced in a study of blood T cell repertoires in COVID-19. TCRdb's table, derived via immunoSEQ multiplex PCR, lists solely in-frame clones and lacks some. The sample contains 200,000 to 250,000 clones, just over 85% of which appear only once. The sample comprised peripheral blood. The receptors were sampled from a man at least 80 years old with acute or convalescent COVID-19.

The J gene is TRBJ1-2, the V gene TRBV18; 9 nucleotides match TRBD1. The V and J ends lost 4 bases and 8 bases, in that order; junction bases with no gene match: 5. This CDR3 region has 13 residues. Per germline, CDR1 KGHSH and CDR2 LQKENI. The CDR3 protein is CASSRGTGPGYTF. CDR3 nucleotides: TGTGCCAGCTCACGAGGGACAGGGCCGGGCTACACCTTC.

The chain joins TRBV7-2 to TRBJ1-3; TRBD1 is a possible D gene (6 bases). Germline V gene lookup returns CDR1 SGHTA and CDR2 FQGNSA. The CDR3 contains 16 residues. V was shortened by 6 bases and J by 4 bases, with 19 bases between the two germline ends. Here the CDR3 DNA reads TGTGCCAGCAGTCTTGACAGGCCCCGAACCGGAAACACCATATATTTT. Amino acid sequence: CASSLDRPRTGNTIYF.

The CDR3: CASSFHRVGLTDTQYF. The CDR3 DNA sequence: TGTGCCAGCAGCTTTCATCGGGTGGGTCTCACAGATACGCAGTATTTT. The rearrangement links TRBV7-8 to TRBJ2-3; D gene uncertain. Germline V lookup: CDR1 SGHVS, CDR2 FQNEAQ. This CDR3 has 16 amino acids. V was trimmed by 3 bases and J by 2 bases, leaving 15 bases between them.

The gene calls are TRBV2 and TRBJ1-1, with 8 bases identical to TRBD1. This CDR3 is 11 amino acids long. V dropped 6 bases and J dropped 11; count of bases not matched to a gene: 5. The V gene's germline CDR1 is SNHLY and CDR2 FYNNEI. Here the CDR3 DNA reads TGTGCCAGCAGCGGACAGGGTCCGGCTTTCTTT. The encoded protein is CASSGQGPAFF.

This chain uses TRBV5-5 with TRBJ1-1; 7 nucleotides agree with TRBD1. This CDR3 has 11 residues. J was trimmed by 6 bases and V by 6 bases; bases with no gene match: 2. CDR1 is SGHKS, CDR2 YYEKEE, per germline (reference sequence). CDR3 sequence: CASNTGAEAFF. CDR3 bases: TGTGCCAGCAACACAGGGGCTGAAGCTTTCTTT.

J is TRBJ2-1 and V is TRBV10-3, with D tentatively TRBD1 (5 bases). The germline V and J ends were trimmed by 2 bases and 2 bases, with 7 bases remaining between them. The CDR3 contains 14 residues. Germline V gene sequence: CDR1 ENHRY, CDR2 SYGVKD. The CDR3 nucleotides are TGTGCCATCAGTGAGGGCAGGGCCTACAATGAGCAGTTCTTC. Protein product: CAISEGRAYNEQFF.

The J gene is TRBJ2-2, the V gene TRBV11-3; 14 nucleotides agree with TRBD2. V lost 5 bases to trimming and J lost 5 bases; unmatched junction nucleotides: 4. The CDR3 runs to 16 residues. Germline assignment: CDR1 SGHNT and CDR2 YENEEA. The CDR3 coding sequence is TGTGCCAGCAGCATGCGGACTAGCGGGGGGACCGGGGAGCTGTTTTTT. Protein product: CASSMRTSGGTGELFF.

V and J are TRBV14 and TRBJ1-4; maybe TRBD1 (5 bases). CDR3 size: 15 residues. The V gene's germline CDR1 is SGHDN and CDR2 FVKESK. V was shortened by 3 bases and J by 10 bases, with 18 bases between the two germline ends. The CDR3 spells CASSQAGTGRRKLFF. CDR3 DNA sequence: TGTGCCAGCAGCCAGGCCGGGACTGGTCGCCGAAAACTGTTTTTT.

The chain carries TRBV19 and TRBJ2-1, with 7 bases fitting TRBD2. Per the germline V gene, CDR1 is LNHDA and CDR2 is SQIVND (reference sequence). V shed 7 bases, J shed 2 bases, and the junction held 5 bases outside the gene matches. The CDR3 is made up of 14 amino acids. The CDR3 here is CASKAGVAYNEQFF. The CDR3 DNA reads as TGTGCCAGTAAGGCGGGAGTCGCCTACAATGAGCAGTTCTTC.

V is TRBV9 and J is TRBJ1-1; 9 bases are shared with TRBD1. Germline V CDR1 and CDR2: SGDLS, YYNGEE. Trimming removed 3 bases from V and 5 bases from J; junction bases left unmatched: 5. The CDR3 runs to 14 residues. The CDR3 bases are TGTGCCAGCAGCGGGGCGGGACAGGGAACTGAAGCTTTCTTT. It codes for CASSGAGQGTEAFF.